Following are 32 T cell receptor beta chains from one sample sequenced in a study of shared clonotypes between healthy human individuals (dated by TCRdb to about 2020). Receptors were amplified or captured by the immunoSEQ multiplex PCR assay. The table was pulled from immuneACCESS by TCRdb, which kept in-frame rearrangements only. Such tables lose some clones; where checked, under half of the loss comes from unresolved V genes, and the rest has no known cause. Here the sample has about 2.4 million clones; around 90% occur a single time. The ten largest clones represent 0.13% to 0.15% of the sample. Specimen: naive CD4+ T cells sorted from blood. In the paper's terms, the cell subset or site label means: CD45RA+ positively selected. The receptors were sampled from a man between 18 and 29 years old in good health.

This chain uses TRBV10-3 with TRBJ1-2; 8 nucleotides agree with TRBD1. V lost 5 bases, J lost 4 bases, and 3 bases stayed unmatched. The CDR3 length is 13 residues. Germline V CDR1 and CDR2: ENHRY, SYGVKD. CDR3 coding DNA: TGTGCCATCAGTTCCGGGACAGGCTATGGCTACACCTTC. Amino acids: CAISSGTGYGYTF.

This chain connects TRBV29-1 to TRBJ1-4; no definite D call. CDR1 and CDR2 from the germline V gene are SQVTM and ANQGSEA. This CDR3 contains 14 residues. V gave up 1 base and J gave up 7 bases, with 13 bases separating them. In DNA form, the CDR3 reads TGCAGCGTTGAAGGGCGGTCAAGTCCTGAAAAACTGTTTTTT. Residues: CSVEGRSSPEKLFF.

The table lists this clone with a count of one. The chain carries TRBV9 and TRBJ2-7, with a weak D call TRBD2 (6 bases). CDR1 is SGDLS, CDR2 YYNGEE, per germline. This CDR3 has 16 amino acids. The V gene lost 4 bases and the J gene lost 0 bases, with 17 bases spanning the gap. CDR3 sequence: CASSPPGSGASYEQYF. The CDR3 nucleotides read TGTGCCAGCAGCCCCCCGGGTAGCGGAGCCTCCTACGAGCAGTACTTC.

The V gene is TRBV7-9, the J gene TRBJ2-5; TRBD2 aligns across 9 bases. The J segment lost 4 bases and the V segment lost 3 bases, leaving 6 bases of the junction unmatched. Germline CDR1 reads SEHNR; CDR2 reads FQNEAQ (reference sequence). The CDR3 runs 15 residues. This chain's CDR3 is CASSLASGGRETQYF. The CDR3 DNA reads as TGTGCCAGCAGCTTGGCCAGCGGGGGGCGAGAGACCCAGTACTTC. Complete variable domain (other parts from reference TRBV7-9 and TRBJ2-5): DTGVSQNPRHKITKRGQNVTFRCDPISEHNRLYWYRQTLGQGPEFLTYFQNEAQLEKSRLLSDRFSAERPKGSFSTLEIQRTEQGDSAMYLCASSLASGGRETQYFGPGTRLLVL.

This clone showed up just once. CDR3 sequence reads: CASSRTSLGTPLHF. DNA for the CDR3: TGCGCCAGCAGCCGGACATCCCTGGGGACACCCCTCCACTTT. J is TRBJ1-6 and V is TRBV5-1; D might be TRBD1 (5 bases). Germline V gene lookup returns CDR1 SGHRS and CDR2 YFSETQ. V was shortened by 4 bases and J by 11 bases, with 16 bases between the two germline ends. This CDR3 is 14 amino acids long.

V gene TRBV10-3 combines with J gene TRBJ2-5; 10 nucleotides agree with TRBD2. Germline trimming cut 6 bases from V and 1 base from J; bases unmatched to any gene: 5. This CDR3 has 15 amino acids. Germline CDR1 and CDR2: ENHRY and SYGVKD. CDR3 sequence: CAISPGLAVQETQYF. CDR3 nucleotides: TGTGCCATCAGCCCCGGACTAGCGGTCCAAGAGACCCAGTACTTC.

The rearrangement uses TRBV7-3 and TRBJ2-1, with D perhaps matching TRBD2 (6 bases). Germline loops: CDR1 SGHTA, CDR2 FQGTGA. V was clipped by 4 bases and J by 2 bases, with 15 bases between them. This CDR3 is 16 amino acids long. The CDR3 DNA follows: TGTGCCAGCAGCTGGTCGGGGACTTCGACCTACAATGAGCAGTTCTTC. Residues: CASSWSGTSTYNEQFF.

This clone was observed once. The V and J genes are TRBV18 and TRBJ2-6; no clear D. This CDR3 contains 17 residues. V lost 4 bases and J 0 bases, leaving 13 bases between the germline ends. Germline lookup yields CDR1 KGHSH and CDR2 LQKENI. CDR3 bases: TGTGCCAGCTCACTCCCTCGTAAGGGCTCTGGGGCCAACGTCCTGACTTTC. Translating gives CASSLPRKGSGANVLTF.

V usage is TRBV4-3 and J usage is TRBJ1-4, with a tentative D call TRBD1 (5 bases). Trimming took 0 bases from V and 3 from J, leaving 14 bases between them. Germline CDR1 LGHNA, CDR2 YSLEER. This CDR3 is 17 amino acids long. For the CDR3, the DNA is TGCGCCAGCAGCCAAGATGCGGGGACGGGGGCTAATGAAAAACTGTTTTTT. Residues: CASSQDAGTGANEKLFF.

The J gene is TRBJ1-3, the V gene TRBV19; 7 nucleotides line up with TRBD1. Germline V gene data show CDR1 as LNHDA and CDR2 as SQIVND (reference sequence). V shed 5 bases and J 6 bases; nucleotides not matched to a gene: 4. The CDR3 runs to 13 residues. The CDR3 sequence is CASSEGAQNTIYF. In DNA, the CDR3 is TGTGCCAGTAGTGAGGGGGCACAAAACACCATATATTTT. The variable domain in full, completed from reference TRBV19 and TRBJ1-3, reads DGGITQSPKYLFRKEGQNVTLSCEQNLNHDAMYWYRQDPGQGLRLIYYSQIVNDFQKGDIAEGYSVSREKKESFPLTVTSAQKNPTAFYLCASSEGAQNTIYFGEGSWLTVV.

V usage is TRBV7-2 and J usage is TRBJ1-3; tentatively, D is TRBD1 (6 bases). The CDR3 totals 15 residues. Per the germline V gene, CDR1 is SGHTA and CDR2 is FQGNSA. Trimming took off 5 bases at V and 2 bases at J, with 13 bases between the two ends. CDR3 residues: CASSAYRATGNTIYF. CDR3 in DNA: TGTGCCAGCAGCGCGTACAGGGCCACTGGAAACACCATATATTTT.

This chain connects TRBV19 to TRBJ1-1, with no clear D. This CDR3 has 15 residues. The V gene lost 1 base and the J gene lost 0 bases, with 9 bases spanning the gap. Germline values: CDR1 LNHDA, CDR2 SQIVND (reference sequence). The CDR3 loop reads CASSIVPAMNTEAFF. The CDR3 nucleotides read TGTGCCAGTAGTATAGTTCCAGCTATGAACACTGAAGCTTTCTTT.

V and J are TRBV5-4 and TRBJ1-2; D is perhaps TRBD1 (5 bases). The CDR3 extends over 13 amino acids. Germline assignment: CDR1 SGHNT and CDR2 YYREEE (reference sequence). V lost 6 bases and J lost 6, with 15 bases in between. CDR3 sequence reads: CASIPKGGDGYTF. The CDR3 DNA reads TGTGCCAGCATTCCGAAGGGAGGGGATGGCTACACCTTC.

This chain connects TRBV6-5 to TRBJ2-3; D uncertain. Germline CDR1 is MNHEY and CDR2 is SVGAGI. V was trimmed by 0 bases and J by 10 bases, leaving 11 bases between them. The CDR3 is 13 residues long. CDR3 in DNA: TGTGCCAGCAGTTACTCCGAGAGCCCTGCGCAGTATTTT. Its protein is CASSYSESPAQYF.

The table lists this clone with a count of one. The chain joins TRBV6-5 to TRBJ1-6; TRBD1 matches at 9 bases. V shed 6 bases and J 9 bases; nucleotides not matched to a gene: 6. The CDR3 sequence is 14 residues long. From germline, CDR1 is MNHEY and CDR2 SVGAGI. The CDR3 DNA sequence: TGTGCCAGCAGGAGACAGGGGGTAGGTTCACCCCTCCACTTT. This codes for CASRRQGVGSPLHF.

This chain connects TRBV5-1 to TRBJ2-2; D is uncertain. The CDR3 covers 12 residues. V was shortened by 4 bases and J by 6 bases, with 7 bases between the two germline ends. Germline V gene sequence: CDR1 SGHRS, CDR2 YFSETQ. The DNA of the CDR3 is TGCGCCAGCAGCCGCGACTCCGGGGAGCTGTTTTTT. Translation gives CASSRDSGELFF.

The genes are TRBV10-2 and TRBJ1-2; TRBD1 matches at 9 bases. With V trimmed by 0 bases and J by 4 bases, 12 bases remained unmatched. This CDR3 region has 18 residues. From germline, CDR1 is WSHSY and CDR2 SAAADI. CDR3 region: CASSESTLYGGQGYGYTF. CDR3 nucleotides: TGCGCCAGCAGTGAGTCGACTCTGTACGGGGGACAGGGCTATGGCTACACCTTC.

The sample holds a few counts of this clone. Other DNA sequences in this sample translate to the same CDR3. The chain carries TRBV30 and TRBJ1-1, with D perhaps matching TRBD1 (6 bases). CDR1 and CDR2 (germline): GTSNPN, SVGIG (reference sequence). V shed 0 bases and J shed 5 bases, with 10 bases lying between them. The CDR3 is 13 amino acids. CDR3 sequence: CAWSVYRVTEAFF. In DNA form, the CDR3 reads TGTGCCTGGAGTGTTTACAGGGTAACTGAAGCTTTCTTT.

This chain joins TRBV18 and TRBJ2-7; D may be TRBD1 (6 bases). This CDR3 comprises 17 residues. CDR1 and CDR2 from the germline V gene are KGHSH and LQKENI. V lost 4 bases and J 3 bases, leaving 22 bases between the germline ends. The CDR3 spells CASSLTGTLVSGYEQYF. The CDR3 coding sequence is TGTGCCAGCTCACTAACGGGGACACTGGTGAGCGGCTACGAGCAGTACTTC.

The CDR3 region has the DNA TGCGCCAGCAGCCAAGTTGCGGAGCCGAACACTGAAGCTTTCTTT. The encoded protein is CASSQVAEPNTEAFF. The chain joins TRBV4-1 to TRBJ1-1; no definite D call. The germline V gene has CDR1 MGHRA and CDR2 YSYEKL. Trimming left V 1 base short and J 1 base short, with 10 bases between. The CDR3 is made up of 15 amino acids.

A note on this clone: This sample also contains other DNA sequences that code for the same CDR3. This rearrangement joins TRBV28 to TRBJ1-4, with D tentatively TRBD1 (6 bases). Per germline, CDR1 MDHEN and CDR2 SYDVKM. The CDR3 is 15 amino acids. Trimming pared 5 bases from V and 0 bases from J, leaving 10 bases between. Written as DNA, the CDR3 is TGTGCCAGCAGTATTAGGACAGCAACTAATGAAAAACTGTTTTTT. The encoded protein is CASSIRTATNEKLFF.

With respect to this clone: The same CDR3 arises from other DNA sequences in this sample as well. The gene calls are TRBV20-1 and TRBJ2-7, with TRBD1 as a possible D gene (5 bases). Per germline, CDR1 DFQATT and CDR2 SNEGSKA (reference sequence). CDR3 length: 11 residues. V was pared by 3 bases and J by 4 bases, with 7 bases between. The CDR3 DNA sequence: TGCAGTGCTAGCAGGGATTACGAGCAGTACTTC. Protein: CSASRDYEQYF.

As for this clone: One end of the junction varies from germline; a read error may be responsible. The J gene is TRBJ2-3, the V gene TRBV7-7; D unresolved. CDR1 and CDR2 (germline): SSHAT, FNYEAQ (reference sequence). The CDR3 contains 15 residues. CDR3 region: CASSSEPTSTDTQYF. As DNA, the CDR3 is TGTGCTAGCAGCTCCGAGCCGACTAGCACAGATACGCAGTATTTT.

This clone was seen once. CDR3 amino acids: CSVEGTLNYGYTF. The CDR3 bases are TGCAGCGTTGAGGGGACATTAAACTATGGCTACACCTTC. The chain is built from TRBV29-1 and TRBJ1-2, with TRBD1 as a possible D gene (6 bases). Germline V CDR1 and CDR2: SQVTM, ANQGSEA. This CDR3 is built from 13 residues. V was clipped by 3 bases and J by 2 bases, with 10 bases between them. Filled out from reference TRBV29-1 and TRBJ1-2, the complete variable domain reads SAVISQKPSRDICQRGTSLTIQCQVDSQVTMMFWYRQQPGQSLTLIATANQGSEATYESGFVIDKFPISRPNLTFSTLTVSNMSPEDSSIYLCSVEGTLNYGYTFGSGTRLTVV.

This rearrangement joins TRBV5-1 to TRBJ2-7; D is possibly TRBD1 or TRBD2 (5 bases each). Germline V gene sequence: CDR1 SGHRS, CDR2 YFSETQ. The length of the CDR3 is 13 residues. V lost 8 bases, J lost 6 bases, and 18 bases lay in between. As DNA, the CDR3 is TGCGCCAGTAGGGGACGTTCGAGCTTCGAGCAGTACTTC. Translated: CASRGRSSFEQYF. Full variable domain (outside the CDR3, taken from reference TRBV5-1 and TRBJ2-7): KAGVTQTPRYLIKTRGQQVTLSCSPISGHRSVSWYQQTPGQGLQFLFEYFSETQRNKGNFPGRFSGRQFSNSRSEMNVSTLELGDSALYLCASRGRSSFEQYFGPGTRLTVT.

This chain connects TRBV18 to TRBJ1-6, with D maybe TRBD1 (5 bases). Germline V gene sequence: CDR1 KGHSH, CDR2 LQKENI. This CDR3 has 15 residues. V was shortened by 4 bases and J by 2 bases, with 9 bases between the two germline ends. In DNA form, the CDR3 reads TGTGCCAGCTCACAATCGGGGGCCTATAATTCACCCCTCCACTTT. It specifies CASSQSGAYNSPLHF. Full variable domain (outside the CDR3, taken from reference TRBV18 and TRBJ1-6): NAGVMQNPRHLVRRRGQEARLRCSPMKGHSHVYWYRQLPEEGLKFMVYLQKENIIDESGMPKERFSAEFPKEGPSILRIQQVVRGDSAAYFCASSQSGAYNSPLHFGNGTRLTVT.

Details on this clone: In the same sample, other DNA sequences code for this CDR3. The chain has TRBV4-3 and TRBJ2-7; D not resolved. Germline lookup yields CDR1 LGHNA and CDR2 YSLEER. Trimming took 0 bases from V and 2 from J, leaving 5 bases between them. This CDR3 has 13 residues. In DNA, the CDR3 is TGCGCCAGCAGCCAAGACAGAGCCTACGAGCAGTACTTC. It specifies CASSQDRAYEQYF.

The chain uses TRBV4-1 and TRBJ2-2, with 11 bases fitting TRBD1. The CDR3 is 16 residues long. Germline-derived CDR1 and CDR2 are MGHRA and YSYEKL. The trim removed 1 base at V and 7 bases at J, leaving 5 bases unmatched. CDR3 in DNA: TGCGCCAGCAGCCAAGTGGACAGGGGGCTTATCGGGGAGCTGTTTTTT. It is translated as CASSQVDRGLIGELFF.

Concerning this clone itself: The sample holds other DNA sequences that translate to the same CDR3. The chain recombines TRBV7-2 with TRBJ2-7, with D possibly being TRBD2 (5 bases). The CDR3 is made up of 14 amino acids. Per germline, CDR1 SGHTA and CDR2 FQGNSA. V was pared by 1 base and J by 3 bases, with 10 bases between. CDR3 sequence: CASSLDRGYYEQYF. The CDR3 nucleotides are TGTGCCAGCAGCTTAGACCGGGGATACTACGAGCAGTACTTC.

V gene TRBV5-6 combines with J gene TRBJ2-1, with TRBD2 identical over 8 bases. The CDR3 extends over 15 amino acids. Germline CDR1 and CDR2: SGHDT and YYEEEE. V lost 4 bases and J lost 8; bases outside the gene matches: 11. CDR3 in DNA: TGTGCCAGCAGCGGTATCGGCGGGAGGATAGATGAGCAGTTCTTC. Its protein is CASSGIGGRIDEQFF.

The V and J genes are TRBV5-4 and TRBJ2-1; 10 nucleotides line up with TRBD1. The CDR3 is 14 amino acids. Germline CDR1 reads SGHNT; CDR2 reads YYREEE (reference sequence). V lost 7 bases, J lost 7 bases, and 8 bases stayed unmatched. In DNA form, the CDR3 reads TGTGCCAGCGAGACAGGGGGCGCGGTAAATGAGCAGTTCTTC. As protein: CASETGGAVNEQFF.

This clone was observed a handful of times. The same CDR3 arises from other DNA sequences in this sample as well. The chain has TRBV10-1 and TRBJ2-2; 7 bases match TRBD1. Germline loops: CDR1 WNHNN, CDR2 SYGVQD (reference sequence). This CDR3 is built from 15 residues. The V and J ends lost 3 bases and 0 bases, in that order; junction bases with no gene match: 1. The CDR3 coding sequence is TGCGCCAGCAGTGATGGGACAGCGAACACCGGGGAGCTGTTTTTT. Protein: CASSDGTANTGELFF.